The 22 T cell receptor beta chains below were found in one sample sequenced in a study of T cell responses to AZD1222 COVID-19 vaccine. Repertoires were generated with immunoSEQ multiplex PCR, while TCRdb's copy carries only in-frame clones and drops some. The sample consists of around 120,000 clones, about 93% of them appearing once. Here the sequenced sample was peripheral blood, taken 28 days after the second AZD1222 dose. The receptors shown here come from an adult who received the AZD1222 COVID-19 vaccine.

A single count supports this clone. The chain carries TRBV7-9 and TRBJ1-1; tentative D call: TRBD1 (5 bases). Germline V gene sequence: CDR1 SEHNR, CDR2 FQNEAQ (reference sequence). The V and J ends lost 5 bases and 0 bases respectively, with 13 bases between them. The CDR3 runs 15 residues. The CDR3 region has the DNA TGTGCCAGCAGCCTGGACCAGGGTATGAACACTGAAGCTTTCTTT. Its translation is CASSLDQGMNTEAFF.

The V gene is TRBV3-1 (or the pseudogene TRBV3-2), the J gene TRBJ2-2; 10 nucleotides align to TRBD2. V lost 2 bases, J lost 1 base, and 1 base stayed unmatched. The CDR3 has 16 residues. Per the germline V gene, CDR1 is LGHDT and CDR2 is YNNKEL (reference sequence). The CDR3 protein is CASSQWTSGNTGELFF. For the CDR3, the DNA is TGTGCCAGCAGCCAATGGACTAGCGGGAACACCGGGGAGCTGTTTTTT.

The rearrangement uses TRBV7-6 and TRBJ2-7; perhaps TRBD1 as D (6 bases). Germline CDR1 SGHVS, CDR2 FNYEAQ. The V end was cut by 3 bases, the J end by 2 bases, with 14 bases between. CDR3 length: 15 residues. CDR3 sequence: CASSLGASFPYEQYF. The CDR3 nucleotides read TGTGCCAGCAGCTTGGGGGCGTCTTTCCCCTACGAGCAGTACTTC.

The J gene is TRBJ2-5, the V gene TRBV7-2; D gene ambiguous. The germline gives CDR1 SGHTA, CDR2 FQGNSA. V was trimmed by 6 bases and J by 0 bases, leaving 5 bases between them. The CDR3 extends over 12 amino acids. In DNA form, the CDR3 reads TGTGCCAGCAGTCCCTACCAAGAGACCCAGTACTTC. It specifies CASSPYQETQYF.

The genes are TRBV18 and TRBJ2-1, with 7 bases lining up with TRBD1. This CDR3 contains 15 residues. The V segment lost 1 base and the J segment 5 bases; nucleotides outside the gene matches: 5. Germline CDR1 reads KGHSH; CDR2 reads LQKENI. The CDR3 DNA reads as TGTGCCAGCTCACCACTCGAGGGACAGAACAATGAGCAGTTCTTC. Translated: CASSPLEGQNNEQFF.

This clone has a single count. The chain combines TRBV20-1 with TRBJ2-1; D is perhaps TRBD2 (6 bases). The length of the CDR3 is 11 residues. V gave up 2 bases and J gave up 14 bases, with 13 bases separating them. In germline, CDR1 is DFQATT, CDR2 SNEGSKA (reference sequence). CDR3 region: CSARSRLVEFF. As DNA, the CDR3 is TGCAGTGCTAGATCCCGACTAGTAGAGTTCTTC.

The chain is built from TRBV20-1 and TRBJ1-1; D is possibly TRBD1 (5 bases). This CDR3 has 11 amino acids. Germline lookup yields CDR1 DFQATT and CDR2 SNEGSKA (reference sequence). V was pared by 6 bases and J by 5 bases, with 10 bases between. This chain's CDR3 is CSARARTEAFF. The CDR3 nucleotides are TGCAGTGCCAGGGCGAGAACTGAAGCTTTCTTT.

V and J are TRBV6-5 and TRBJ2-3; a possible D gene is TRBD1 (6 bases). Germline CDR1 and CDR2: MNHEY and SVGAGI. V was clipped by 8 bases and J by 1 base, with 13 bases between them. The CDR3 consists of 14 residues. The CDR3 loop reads CASGRGSGTDTQYF. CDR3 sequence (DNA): TGTGCCAGCGGAAGGGGGAGCGGCACAGATACGCAGTATTTT.

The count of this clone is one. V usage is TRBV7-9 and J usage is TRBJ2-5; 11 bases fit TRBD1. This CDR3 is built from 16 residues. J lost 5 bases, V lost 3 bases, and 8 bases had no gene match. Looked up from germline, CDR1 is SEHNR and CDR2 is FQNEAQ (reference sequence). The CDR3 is CASSLDRGPSWETQYF. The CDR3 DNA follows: TGTGCCAGCAGCTTGGACAGGGGGCCTTCTTGGGAGACCCAGTACTTC.

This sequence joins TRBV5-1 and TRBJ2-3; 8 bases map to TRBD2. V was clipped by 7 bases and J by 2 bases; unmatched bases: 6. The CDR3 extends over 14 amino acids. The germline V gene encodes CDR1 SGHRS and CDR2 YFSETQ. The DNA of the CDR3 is TGCGCCAGCTATAGCGGGGTATCCACAGATACGCAGTATTTT. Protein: CASYSGVSTDTQYF.

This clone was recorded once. CDR3 bases: TGTGCCAGCAGTGAATACTACGAGCAGTACTTC. Translating it yields CASSEYYEQYF. The chain couples TRBV2 to TRBJ2-7; D not certain. Germline lookup yields CDR1 SNHLY and CDR2 FYNNEI. CDR3 size: 11 residues. Trimming shortened V by 2 bases and J by 3 bases, and 2 bases separated the two germline ends.

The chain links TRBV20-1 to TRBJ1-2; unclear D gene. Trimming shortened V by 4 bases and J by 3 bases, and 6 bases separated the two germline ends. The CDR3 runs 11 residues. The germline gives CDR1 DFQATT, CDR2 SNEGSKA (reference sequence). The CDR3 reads CSANQDYGYTF. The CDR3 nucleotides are TGCAGTGCTAATCAGGACTATGGCTACACCTTC.

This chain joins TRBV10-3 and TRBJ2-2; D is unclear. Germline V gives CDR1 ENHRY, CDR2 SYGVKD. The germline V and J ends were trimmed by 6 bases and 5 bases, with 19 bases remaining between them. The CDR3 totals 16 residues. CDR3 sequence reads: CAISLGPRVGTGELFF. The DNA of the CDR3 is TGTGCCATCAGCCTCGGACCCCGGGTGGGGACCGGGGAGCTGTTTTTT.

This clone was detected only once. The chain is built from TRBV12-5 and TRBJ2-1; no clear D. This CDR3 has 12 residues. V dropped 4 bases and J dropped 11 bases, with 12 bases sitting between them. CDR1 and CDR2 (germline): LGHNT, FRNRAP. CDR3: CASGSREKQQFF. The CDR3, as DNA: TGTGCTAGTGGTTCCAGAGAGAAGCAGCAGTTCTTC.

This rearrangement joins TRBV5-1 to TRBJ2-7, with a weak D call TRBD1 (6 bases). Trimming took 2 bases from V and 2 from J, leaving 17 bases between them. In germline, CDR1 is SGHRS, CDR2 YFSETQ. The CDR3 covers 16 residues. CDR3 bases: TGCGCCAGCAGCTTTAACACCGGGACATATCCCTACGAGCAGTACTTC. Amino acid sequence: CASSFNTGTYPYEQYF.

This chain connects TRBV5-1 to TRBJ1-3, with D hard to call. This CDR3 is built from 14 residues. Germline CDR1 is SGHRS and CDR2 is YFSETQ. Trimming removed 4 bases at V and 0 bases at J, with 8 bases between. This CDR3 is CASSDPDSGNTIYF. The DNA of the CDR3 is TGCGCCAGCAGCGACCCAGACTCTGGAAACACCATATATTTT.

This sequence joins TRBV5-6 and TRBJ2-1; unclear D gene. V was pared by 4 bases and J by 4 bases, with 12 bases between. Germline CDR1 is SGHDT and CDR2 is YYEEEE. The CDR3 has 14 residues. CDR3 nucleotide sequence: TGTGCCAGCAGCCCGGACGAAAGGTACAATGAGCAGTTCTTC. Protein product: CASSPDERYNEQFF.

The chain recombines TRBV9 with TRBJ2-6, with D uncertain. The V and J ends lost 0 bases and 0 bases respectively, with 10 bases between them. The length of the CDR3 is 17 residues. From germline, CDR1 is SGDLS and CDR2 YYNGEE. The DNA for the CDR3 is TGTGCCAGCAGCGTAGATGCGGTGGGCTCTGGGGCCAACGTCCTGACTTTC. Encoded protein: CASSVDAVGSGANVLTF.

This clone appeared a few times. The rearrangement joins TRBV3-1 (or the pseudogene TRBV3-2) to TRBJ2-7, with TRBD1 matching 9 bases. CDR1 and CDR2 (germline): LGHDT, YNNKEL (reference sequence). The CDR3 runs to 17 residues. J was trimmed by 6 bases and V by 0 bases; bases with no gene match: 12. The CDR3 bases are TGTGCCAGCAGCCAAGATGGGACAGGGAGGGCGTCCGGCGAGCAGTACTTC. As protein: CASSQDGTGRASGEQYF.

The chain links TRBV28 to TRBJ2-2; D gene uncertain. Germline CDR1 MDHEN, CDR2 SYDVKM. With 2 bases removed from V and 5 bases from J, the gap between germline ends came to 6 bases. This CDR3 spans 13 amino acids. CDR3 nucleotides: TGTGCCAGCAGTTTAGGGTGGACCGGGGAGCTGTTTTTT. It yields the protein CASSLGWTGELFF.

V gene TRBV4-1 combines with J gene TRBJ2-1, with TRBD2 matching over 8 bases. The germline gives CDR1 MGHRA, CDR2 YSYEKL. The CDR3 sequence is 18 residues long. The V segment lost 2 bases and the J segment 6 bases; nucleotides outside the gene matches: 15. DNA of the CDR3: TGCGCCAGCAGCCAACTACCCCTCCCGGGGACTAGATCCAATGAGCAGTTCTTC. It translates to CASSQLPLPGTRSNEQFF.

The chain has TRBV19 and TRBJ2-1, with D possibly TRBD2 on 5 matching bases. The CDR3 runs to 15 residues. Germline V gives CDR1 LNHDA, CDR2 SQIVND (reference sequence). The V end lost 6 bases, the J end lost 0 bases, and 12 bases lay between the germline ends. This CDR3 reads CASSPSGDSYNEQFF. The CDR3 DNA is TGTGCCAGTAGCCCGTCCGGGGACTCCTACAATGAGCAGTTCTTC.